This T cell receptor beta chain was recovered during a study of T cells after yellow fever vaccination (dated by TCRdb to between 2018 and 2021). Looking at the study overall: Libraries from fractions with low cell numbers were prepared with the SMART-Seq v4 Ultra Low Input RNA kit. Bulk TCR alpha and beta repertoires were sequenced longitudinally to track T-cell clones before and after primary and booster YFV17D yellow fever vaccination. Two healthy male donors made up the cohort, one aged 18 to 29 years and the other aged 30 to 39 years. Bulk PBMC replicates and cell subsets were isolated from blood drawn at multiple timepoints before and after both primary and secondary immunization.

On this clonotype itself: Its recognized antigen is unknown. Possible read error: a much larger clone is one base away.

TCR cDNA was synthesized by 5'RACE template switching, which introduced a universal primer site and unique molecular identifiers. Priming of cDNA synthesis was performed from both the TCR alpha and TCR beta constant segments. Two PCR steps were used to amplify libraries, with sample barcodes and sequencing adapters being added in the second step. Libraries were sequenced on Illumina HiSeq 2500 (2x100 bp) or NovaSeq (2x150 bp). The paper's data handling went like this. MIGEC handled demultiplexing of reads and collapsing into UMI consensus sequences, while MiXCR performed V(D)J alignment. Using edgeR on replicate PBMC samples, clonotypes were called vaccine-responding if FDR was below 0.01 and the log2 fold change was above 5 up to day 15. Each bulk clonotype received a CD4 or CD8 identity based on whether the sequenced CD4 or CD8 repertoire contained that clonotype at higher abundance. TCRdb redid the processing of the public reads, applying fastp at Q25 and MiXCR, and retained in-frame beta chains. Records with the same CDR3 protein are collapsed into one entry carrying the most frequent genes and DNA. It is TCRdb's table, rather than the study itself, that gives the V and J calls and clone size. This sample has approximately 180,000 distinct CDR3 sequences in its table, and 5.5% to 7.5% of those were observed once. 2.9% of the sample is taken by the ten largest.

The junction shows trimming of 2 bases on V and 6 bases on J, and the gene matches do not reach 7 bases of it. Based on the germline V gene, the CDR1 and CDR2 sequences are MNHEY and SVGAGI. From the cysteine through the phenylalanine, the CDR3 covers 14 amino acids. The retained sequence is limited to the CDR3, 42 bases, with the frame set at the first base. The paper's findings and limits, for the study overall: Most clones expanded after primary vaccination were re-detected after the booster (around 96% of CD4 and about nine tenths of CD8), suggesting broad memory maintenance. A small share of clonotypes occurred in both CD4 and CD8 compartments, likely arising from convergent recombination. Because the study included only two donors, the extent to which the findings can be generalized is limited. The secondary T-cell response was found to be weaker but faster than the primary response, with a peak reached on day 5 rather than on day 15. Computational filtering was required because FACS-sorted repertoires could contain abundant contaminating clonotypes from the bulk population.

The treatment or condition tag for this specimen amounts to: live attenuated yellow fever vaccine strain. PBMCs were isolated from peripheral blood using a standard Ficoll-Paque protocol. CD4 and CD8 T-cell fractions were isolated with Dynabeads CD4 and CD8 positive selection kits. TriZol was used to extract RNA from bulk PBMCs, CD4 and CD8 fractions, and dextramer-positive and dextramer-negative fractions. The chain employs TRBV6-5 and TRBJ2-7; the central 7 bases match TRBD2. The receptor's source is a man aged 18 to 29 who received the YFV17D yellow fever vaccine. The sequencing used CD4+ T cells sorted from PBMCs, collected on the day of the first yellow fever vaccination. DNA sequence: TGTGCCAGCAGTTACCCGGGGAGGGTTGTCGAGCAGTACTTC. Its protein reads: CASSYPGRVVEQYF.